Each of the 28 T cell receptor beta chains below was sequenced from the same sample in a study of blood T cell repertoires in COVID-19. Only in-frame clones appear in the TCRdb table, and some are missing; sequencing was by immunoSEQ multiplex PCR. The data show 300,000 or so clones, about 87% seen once. Sequencing was done on a sample of peripheral blood. The source is a woman in her forties or fifties who had recovered from COVID-19.

J is TRBJ1-1 and V is TRBV18; D is uncertain. The CDR3 is made up of 16 amino acids. Germline V lookup: CDR1 KGHSH, CDR2 LQKENI. V lost 3 bases to trimming and J lost 0 bases, with 14 bases between them. The chain's CDR3 is CASSPNPTVMNTEAFF. In DNA, the CDR3 is TGTGCCAGCTCACCGAACCCCACTGTCATGAACACTGAAGCTTTCTTT.

J is TRBJ1-4 and V is TRBV6-2 or TRBV6-3; TRBD1 might be the D (5 bases). The CDR3 is 14 amino acids. Germline CDR1 is MNHEY and CDR2 is SVGEGT. Trimming shortened V by 6 bases and J by 5 bases, and 13 bases separated the two germline ends. CDR3 nucleotide sequence: TGTGCCAGCAGCCGGCGACAGCAAAATGAAAAACTGTTTTTT. Its translation: CASSRRQQNEKLFF.

CDR3 region: CASSFTGGNTIYF. The CDR3 coding sequence is TGTGCCAGCAGTTTCACAGGGGGTAACACCATATATTTT. The chain uses TRBV27 and TRBJ1-3; 8 nucleotides align to TRBD1. J gave up 7 bases and V 3 bases, and 2 bases lay outside the gene matches. The CDR3 is made up of 13 amino acids. Germline V lookup: CDR1 MNHEY, CDR2 SMNVEV (reference sequence).

This sequence joins TRBV28 and TRBJ2-1; TRBD2 is a possible D gene (6 bases). Germline-derived CDR1 and CDR2 are MDHEN and SYDVKM. The V end was cut by 11 bases, the J end by 15 bases, with 17 bases between. There are 10 residues in the CDR3. The CDR3 sequence: CAVGTLFLFF. The CDR3 DNA reads TGTGCCGTAGGGACTCTCTTTTTGTTCTTC.

The chain joins TRBV11-2 to TRBJ1-2; 7 bases match TRBD1. J lost 5 bases, V lost 5 bases, and 5 bases had no gene match. From germline, CDR1 is SGHAT and CDR2 FQNNGV. This CDR3 comprises 13 residues. CDR3 DNA sequence: TGTGCCAGCAGCCCCGGACAGGATTATGGCTACACCTTC. It translates to CASSPGQDYGYTF.

This clone was detected only a few times. V gene TRBV28 combines with J gene TRBJ1-5, with 10 bases aligning to TRBD1. From germline, CDR1 is MDHEN and CDR2 SYDVKM. J gave up 7 bases and V 4 bases, and 4 bases lay outside the gene matches. The CDR3 loop spans 14 amino acids. Here the CDR3 DNA reads TGTGCCAGCAGTTCCGGGACAGGGGTCCAGCCCCAGCATTTT. This gives the protein CASSSGTGVQPQHF.

CDR3 coding DNA: TGCGCCAGCAGCTTGGATGCGGGTACGCAGTATTTT. The encoded protein is CASSLDAGTQYF. The V and J genes are TRBV5-1 and TRBJ2-3; possibly TRBD2 for D (5 bases). The CDR3 is made up of 12 amino acids. V lost 0 bases and J lost 8, with 7 bases in between. Germline assignment: CDR1 SGHRS and CDR2 YFSETQ.

CDR3 sequence: CASKAGPSYEQYF. Written as DNA, the CDR3 is TGTGCCAGTAAAGCGGGACCGTCCTACGAGCAGTACTTC. J is TRBJ2-7 and V is TRBV6-5; 7 positions match TRBD2. The CDR3 loop spans 13 amino acids. With 9 bases clipped from V and 1 base from J, the junction kept 6 bases outside the gene matches. Germline V gives CDR1 MNHEY, CDR2 SVGAGI.

The chain is built from TRBV28 and TRBJ1-6, with no clear D. The ends were cut back, 6 bases at V and 9 bases at J, with 9 bases in the middle. Germline assignment: CDR1 MDHEN and CDR2 SYDVKM. CDR3 length: 12 residues. CDR3 region: CASREGGSPLHF. In DNA form, the CDR3 reads TGTGCCAGCAGGGAGGGCGGTTCACCCCTCCACTTT.

V gene TRBV18 combines with J gene TRBJ2-7, with 11 bases aligning to TRBD1. The V gene end was trimmed by 4 bases and the J gene end by 4 bases; junction bases not matched to a gene: 3. CDR3 length: 14 residues. Looked up from germline, CDR1 is KGHSH and CDR2 is LQKENI. Written as DNA, the CDR3 is TGTGCCAGCTCACGGGGGACAGGGGGGTACGAGCAGTACTTC. It is translated as CASSRGTGGYEQYF. Full variable domain (remainder filled in from reference TRBV18 and TRBJ2-7): NAGVMQNPRHLVRRRGQEARLRCSPMKGHSHVYWYRQLPEEGLKFMVYLQKENIIDESGMPKERFSAEFPKEGPSILRIQQVVRGDSAAYFCASSRGTGGYEQYFGPGTRLTVT.

The chain carries TRBV19 and TRBJ1-2, with D perhaps matching TRBD1 (5 bases). The CDR3 has 13 residues. Germline CDR1 and CDR2: LNHDA and SQIVND (reference sequence). V lost 3 bases, J lost 5 bases, and 10 bases lay in between. This CDR3 reads CASSMRGTYGYTF. CDR3 in DNA: TGTGCCAGTAGTATGCGGGGGACTTATGGCTACACCTTC.

The chain joins TRBV5-4 to TRBJ2-5; 8 bases agree with TRBD2. This CDR3 region has 14 residues. Germline assignment: CDR1 SGHNT and CDR2 YYREEE (reference sequence). V shed 3 bases and J 5 bases; nucleotides not matched to a gene: 6. The CDR3 DNA follows: TGTGCCAGCAGCTCCGTAGCGGGGATGGAGACCCAGTACTTC. Translated, it gives CASSSVAGMETQYF.

The chain joins TRBV14 to TRBJ2-1; tentatively, D is TRBD1 (6 bases). Germline assignment: CDR1 SGHDN and CDR2 FVKESK. Trimming left V 5 bases short and J 12 bases short, with 23 bases between. The CDR3 is made up of 15 amino acids. The CDR3 nucleotides are TGTGCCAGCAGCGGCCGACAGGACACCGCGGCGGTGCAGTTCTTC. Translation gives CASSGRQDTAAVQFF.

Turning to this clone: Other DNA sequences from this sample encode an identical CDR3 as well. The V call is TRBV5-1, the J call TRBJ1-1; 10 nucleotides agree with TRBD1. The CDR3 consists of 14 residues. Germline V gene lookup returns CDR1 SGHRS and CDR2 YFSETQ. The ends lost 3 bases at V and 2 bases at J; junction bases unmatched: 1. The CDR3 reads CASSWDRGNTEAFF. The CDR3 DNA reads TGCGCCAGCAGCTGGGACAGGGGTAACACTGAAGCTTTCTTT.

The chain has TRBV2 and TRBJ1-2; 7 bases align to TRBD1. Trimming cost V 6 bases and J 2 bases; bases outside gene matches: 12. There are 16 residues in the CDR3. CDR1 is SNHLY and CDR2 is FYNNEI in the germline V gene. As DNA, the CDR3 is TGTGCCAGCAGCCATCGACAGGGAAGAGGGAACTATGGCTACACCTTC. It translates to CASSHRQGRGNYGYTF.

To note about this clone: Within the sample, other DNA sequences also encode this same CDR3. The chain joins TRBV19 to TRBJ1-5, with 11 nucleotides matching TRBD1. The CDR3 runs 14 residues. CDR1 is LNHDA and CDR2 is SQIVND in the germline V gene (reference sequence). Trimming cost V 8 bases and J 6 bases; bases outside gene matches: 6. Written as DNA, the CDR3 is TGTGCCAGTTCCGGGACAGGGGGACGTCAGCCCCAGCATTTT. It translates to CASSGTGGRQPQHF.

V and J are TRBV29-1 and TRBJ2-7, with 9 nucleotides matching TRBD2. Per the germline V gene, CDR1 is SQVTM and CDR2 is ANQGSEA. V lost 7 bases and J lost 4; bases outside the gene matches: 11. The CDR3 spans 14 residues. For the CDR3, the DNA is TGCAGCGCCCGGGGCGGGAGGGCAACATACGAGCAGTACTTC. Its protein product is CSARGGRATYEQYF.

The chain uses TRBV6-4 and TRBJ2-1, with TRBD1 as a possible D gene (5 bases). V was cut by 5 bases and J by 4 bases, with 21 bases left in between. There are 17 residues in the CDR3. Per the germline V gene, CDR1 is MRHNA and CDR2 is SNTAGT. The CDR3 here is CASSRPPDRGAYNEQFF. The CDR3 DNA follows: TGTGCCAGCAGTCGCCCCCCGGATAGGGGCGCGTACAATGAGCAGTTCTTC.

Here the CDR3 DNA reads TGCGCCAGCAGCCGGGACACAGCCTACGAGCAGTACTTC. It specifies CASSRDTAYEQYF. The chain recombines TRBV5-1 with TRBJ2-7; TRBD1 is a possible D gene (6 bases). Germline CDR1 SGHRS, CDR2 YFSETQ. The CDR3 has 13 amino acids. Trimming removed 4 bases at V and 2 bases at J, with 10 bases between.

The DNA of the CDR3 is TGTGCCAGCAGTTTCCGGCACAGCCTCACCTACGAGCAGTACTTC. Residues: CASSFRHSLTYEQYF. This rearrangement joins TRBV28 to TRBJ2-7; D ambiguous. The CDR3 length is 15 residues. V was cut by 3 bases and J by 2 bases, with 14 bases left in between. Germline V CDR1 and CDR2: MDHEN, SYDVKM. Full variable domain (missing parts from reference TRBV28 and TRBJ2-7): DVKVTQSSRYLVKRTGEKVFLECVQDMDHENMFWYRQDPGLGLRLIYFSYDVKMKEKGDIPEGYSVSREKKERFSLILESASTNQTSMYLCASSFRHSLTYEQYFGPGTRLTVT.

This sequence joins TRBV6-1 and TRBJ1-5, with D possibly TRBD1 on 6 matching bases. CDR3 size: 14 residues. The germline CDR1 and CDR2 sequences are MNHNS and SASEGT. Trimming pared 1 base from V and 5 bases from J, leaving 9 bases between. The CDR3 nucleotides are TGTGCCAGCAGTGAAGACAGGGATTATCAGCCCCAGCATTTT. Residues: CASSEDRDYQPQHF.

This clone was found once. The rearrangement links TRBV2 to TRBJ2-5; 7 positions match TRBD1. Germline V CDR1 and CDR2: SNHLY, FYNNEI. This CDR3 contains 16 residues. Trimming cost V 2 bases and J 1 base; bases outside gene matches: 7. This CDR3 is CASSEFGQVTQETQYF. CDR3 nucleotides: TGTGCCAGCAGTGAATTTGGACAGGTCACCCAAGAGACCCAGTACTTC.

In its sample, this clone was seen once. The chain joins TRBV7-8 to TRBJ1-4; TRBD1 is a possible D gene (5 bases). Germline lookup yields CDR1 SGHVS and CDR2 FQNEAQ. The CDR3 loop spans 15 amino acids. The V end lost 2 bases, the J end lost 5 bases, and 12 bases lay between the germline ends. CDR3 residues: CASSLQGRPNEKLFF. CDR3 bases: TGTGCCAGCAGCTTACAGGGCAGACCGAATGAAAAACTGTTTTTT.

This clone was counted between two and nine times. The chain has TRBV7-2 and TRBJ1-1; TRBD1 might be the D (5 bases). CDR1 SGHTA and CDR2 FQGNSA come from the germline V gene. The V end was cut by 0 bases, the J end by 2 bases, with 10 bases between. The CDR3 runs to 15 residues. DNA for the CDR3: TGTGCCAGCAGCTTAGCCTCCAGGGCAAACACTGAAGCTTTCTTT. It translates to CASSLASRANTEAFF.

The V and J genes are TRBV24-1 and TRBJ2-7; D possibly corresponds to TRBD2 (6 bases). This CDR3 region has 13 residues. Germline values: CDR1 KGHDR, CDR2 SFDVKD. The ends were cut back, 4 bases at V and 0 bases at J, with 6 bases in the middle. The CDR3 coding sequence is TGTGCCACCAGTGACGGGAGCTCCTACGAGCAGTACTTC. Translation gives CATSDGSSYEQYF.

The chain carries TRBV2 and TRBJ1-2; D perhaps matches TRBD1 (5 bases). The V end lost 8 bases, the J end lost 2 bases, and 12 bases lay between the germline ends. Germline V gives CDR1 SNHLY, CDR2 FYNNEI. CDR3 length equals 13 residues. DNA of the CDR3: TGTGCCAGCCCCGAACCAGGGAACTATGGCTACACCTTC. Encoded protein: CASPEPGNYGYTF.

The sample holds one count of this clone. The chain carries TRBV7-2 and TRBJ1-2; 7 bases agree with TRBD1. Per the germline V gene, CDR1 is SGHTA and CDR2 is FQGNSA. V shed 5 bases and J 5 bases; nucleotides not matched to a gene: 14. This CDR3 contains 16 residues. DNA for the CDR3: TGTGCCAGCAGCGCACACTCAACCGGGACAGTTTATGGCTACACCTTC. Translating it yields CASSAHSTGTVYGYTF.

The rearrangement joins TRBV10-3 to TRBJ2-5; a possible D gene is TRBD1 (6 bases). There are 13 residues in the CDR3. Germline CDR1 and CDR2: ENHRY and SYGVKD. The V end lost 6 bases, the J end lost 0 bases, and 8 bases lay between the germline ends. The CDR3, as DNA: TGTGCCATCAGGCCAGGGGACCAAGAGACCCAGTACTTC. This codes for CAIRPGDQETQYF.